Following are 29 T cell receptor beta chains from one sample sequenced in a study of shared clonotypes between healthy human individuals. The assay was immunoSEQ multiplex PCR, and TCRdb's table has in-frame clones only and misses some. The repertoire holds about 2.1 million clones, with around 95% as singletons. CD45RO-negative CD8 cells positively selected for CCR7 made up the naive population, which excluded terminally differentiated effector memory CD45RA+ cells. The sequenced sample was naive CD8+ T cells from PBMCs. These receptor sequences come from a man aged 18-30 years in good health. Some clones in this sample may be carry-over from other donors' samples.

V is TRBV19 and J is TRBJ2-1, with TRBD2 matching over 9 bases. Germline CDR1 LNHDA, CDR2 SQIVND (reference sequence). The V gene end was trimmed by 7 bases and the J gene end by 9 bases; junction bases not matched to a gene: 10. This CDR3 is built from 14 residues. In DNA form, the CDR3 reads TGTGCCAGTAAATCGCTAGCGGGATTGGCTGAGCAGTTCTTC. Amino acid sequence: CASKSLAGLAEQFF.

DNA for the CDR3: TGTGCCACCGGAACCGGGGGCTACACCTTC. Translated, it gives CATGTGGYTF. The chain employs TRBV6-1 and TRBJ1-2; D is ambiguous. The V gene lost 10 bases and the J gene lost 8 bases, with 11 bases spanning the gap. The CDR3 has 10 residues. The germline gives CDR1 MNHNS, CDR2 SASEGT.

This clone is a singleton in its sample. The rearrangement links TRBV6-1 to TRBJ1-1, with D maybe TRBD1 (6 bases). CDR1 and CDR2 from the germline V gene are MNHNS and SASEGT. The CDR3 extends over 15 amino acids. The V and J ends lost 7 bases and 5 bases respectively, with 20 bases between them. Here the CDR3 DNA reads TGTGCCAGCATCATCTCGGTCAGGAGGGGGACTGAAGCTTTCTTT. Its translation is CASIISVRRGTEAFF.

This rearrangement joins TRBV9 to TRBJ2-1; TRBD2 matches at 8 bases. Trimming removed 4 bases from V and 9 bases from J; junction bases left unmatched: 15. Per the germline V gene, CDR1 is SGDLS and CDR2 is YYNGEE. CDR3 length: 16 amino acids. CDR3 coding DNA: TGTGCCAGCAGCCGCGGGGACGGGAGGGCCTACGGTGAGCAGTTCTTC. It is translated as CASSRGDGRAYGEQFF.

The CDR3 spells CSVQGFEAFF. The CDR3 region has the DNA TGCAGCGTCCAGGGGTTTGAAGCTTTCTTT. This chain links TRBV29-1 with TRBJ1-1, with D possibly matching TRBD1 (6 bases). Germline V gene lookup returns CDR1 SQVTM and CDR2 ANQGSEA. CDR3 length: 10 amino acids. With 6 bases removed from V and 7 bases from J, the gap between germline ends came to 9 bases. The variable domain in full, with the rest retrieved from reference TRBV29-1 and TRBJ1-1, is SAVISQKPSRDICQRGTSLTIQCQVDSQVTMMFWYRQQPGQSLTLIATANQGSEATYESGFVIDKFPISRPNLTFSTLTVSNMSPEDSSIYLCSVQGFEAFFGQGTRLTVV.

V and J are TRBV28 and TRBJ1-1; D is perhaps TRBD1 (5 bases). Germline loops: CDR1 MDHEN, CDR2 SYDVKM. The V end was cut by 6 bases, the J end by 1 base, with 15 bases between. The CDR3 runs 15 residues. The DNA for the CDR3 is TGTGCCAGCAGGGCTCTTTGGGACGGGAACACTGAAGCTTTCTTT. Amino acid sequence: CASRALWDGNTEAFF.

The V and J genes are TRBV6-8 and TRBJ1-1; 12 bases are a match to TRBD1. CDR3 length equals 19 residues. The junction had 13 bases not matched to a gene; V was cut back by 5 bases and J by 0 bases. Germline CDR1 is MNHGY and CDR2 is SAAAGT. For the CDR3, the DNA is TGTGCCAGCAGTCCTCTGGGGACAGGGGGCGCAACTATGAACACTGAAGCTTTCTTT. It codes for CASSPLGTGGATMNTEAFF.

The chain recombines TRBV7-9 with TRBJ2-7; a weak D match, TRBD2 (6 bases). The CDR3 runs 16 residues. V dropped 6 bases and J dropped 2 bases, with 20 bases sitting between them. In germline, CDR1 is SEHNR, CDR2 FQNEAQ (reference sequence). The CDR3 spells CASRPGVLASTYEQYF. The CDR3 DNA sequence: TGTGCCAGCAGACCTGGCGTCCTAGCGTCGACCTACGAGCAGTACTTC.

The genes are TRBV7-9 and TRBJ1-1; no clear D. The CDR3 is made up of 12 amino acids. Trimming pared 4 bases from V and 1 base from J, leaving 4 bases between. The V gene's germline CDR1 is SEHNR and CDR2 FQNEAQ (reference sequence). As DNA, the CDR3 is TGTGCCAGCAGCTACCAGAACACTGAAGCTTTCTTT. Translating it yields CASSYQNTEAFF.

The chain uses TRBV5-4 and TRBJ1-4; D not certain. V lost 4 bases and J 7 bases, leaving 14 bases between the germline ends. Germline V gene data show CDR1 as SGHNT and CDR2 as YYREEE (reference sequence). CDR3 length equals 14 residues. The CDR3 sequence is CASSPDLAGEKLFF. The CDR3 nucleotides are TGTGCCAGCAGCCCAGACCTAGCGGGTGAAAAACTGTTTTTT. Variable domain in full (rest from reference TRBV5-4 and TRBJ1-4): ETGVTQSPTHLIKTRGQQVTLRCSSQSGHNTVSWYQQALGQGPQFIFQYYREEENGRGNFPPRFSGLQFPNYSSELNVNALELDDSALYLCASSPDLAGEKLFFGSGTQLSVL.

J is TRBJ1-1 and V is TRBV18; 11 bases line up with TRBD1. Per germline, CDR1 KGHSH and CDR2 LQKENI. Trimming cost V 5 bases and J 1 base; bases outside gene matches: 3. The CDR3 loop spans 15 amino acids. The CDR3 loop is CASSVDRGRNTEAFF. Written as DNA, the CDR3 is TGTGCCAGCTCAGTGGACAGGGGGCGGAACACTGAAGCTTTCTTT.

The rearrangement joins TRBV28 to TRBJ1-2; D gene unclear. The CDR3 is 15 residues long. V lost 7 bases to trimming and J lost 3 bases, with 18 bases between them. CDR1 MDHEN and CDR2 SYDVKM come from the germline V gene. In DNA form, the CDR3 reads TGTGCCAGCAACCCCTCCCCGGGCGGGTACTATGGCTACACCTTC. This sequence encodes CASNPSPGGYYGYTF.

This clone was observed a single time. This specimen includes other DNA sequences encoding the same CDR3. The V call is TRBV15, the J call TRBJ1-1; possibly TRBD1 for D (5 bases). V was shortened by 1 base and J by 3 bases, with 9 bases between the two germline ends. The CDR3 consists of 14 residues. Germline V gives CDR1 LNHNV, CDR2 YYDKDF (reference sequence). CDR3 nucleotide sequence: TGTGCCACCAGCAGAGGAGGGGAGGACACTGAAGCTTTCTTT. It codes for CATSRGGEDTEAFF.

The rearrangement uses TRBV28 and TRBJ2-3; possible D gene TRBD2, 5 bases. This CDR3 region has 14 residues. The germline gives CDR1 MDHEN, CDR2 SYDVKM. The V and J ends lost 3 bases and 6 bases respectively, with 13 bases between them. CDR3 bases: TGTGCCAGCAGTTTTCCCCCGGGATTGGATACGCAGTATTTT. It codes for CASSFPPGLDTQYF.

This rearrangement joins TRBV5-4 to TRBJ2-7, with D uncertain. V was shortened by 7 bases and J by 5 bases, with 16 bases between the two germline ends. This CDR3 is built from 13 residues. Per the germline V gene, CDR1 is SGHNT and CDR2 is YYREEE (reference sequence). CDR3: CASQPPERDEQYF. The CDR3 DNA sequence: TGTGCCAGCCAACCTCCGGAGAGAGACGAGCAGTACTTC.

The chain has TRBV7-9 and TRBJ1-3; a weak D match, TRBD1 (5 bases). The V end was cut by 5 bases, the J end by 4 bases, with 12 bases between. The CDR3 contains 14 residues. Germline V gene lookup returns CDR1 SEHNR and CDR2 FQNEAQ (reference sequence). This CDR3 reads CASSGGESGNTIYF. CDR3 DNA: TGTGCCAGCAGCGGAGGGGAATCCGGAAACACCATATATTTT.

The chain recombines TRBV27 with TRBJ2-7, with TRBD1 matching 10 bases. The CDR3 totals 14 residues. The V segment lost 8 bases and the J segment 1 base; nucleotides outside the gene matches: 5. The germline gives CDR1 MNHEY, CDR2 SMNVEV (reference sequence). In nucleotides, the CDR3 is TGTGCCAGCGCTCCGGGACAGGGGTCCTACGAGCAGTACTTC. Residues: CASAPGQGSYEQYF.

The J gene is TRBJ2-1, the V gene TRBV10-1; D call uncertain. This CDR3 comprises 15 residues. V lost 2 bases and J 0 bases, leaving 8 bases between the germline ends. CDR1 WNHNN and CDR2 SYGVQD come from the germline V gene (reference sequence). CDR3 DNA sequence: TGCGCCAGCAGTGAGACTCTGAGCTCCTACAATGAGCAGTTCTTC. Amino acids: CASSETLSSYNEQFF.

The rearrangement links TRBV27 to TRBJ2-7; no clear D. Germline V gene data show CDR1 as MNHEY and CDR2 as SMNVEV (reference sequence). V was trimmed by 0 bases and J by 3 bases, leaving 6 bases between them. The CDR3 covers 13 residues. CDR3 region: CASSLSRIYEQYF. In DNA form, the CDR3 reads TGTGCCAGCAGTTTATCCCGAATCTACGAGCAGTACTTC.

CDR3 amino acids: CASSSDTYEQYF. The CDR3 DNA is TGTGCCAGCAGTTCCGACACCTACGAGCAGTACTTC. The chain carries TRBV28 and TRBJ2-7; D remains ambiguous. V lost 4 bases to trimming and J lost 2 bases, with 6 bases between them. Germline assignment: CDR1 MDHEN and CDR2 SYDVKM. This CDR3 is built from 12 residues.

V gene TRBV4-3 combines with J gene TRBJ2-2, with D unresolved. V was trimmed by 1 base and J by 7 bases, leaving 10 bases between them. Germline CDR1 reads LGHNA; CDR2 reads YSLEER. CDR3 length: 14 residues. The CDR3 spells CASSQARGDGELFF. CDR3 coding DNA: TGCGCCAGCAGCCAAGCCCGAGGCGACGGGGAGCTGTTTTTT.

In DNA form, the CDR3 reads TGTGCCAGCAGCTTAGGGACAGGGGGGTTCAAAGAGACCCAGTACTTC. Translating it yields CASSLGTGGFKETQYF. V and J are TRBV7-3 and TRBJ2-5; 11 nucleotides line up with TRBD1. Germline trimming cut 2 bases from V and 3 bases from J; bases unmatched to any gene: 5. CDR1 is SGHTA and CDR2 is FQGTGA in the germline V gene. CDR3 length: 16 amino acids.

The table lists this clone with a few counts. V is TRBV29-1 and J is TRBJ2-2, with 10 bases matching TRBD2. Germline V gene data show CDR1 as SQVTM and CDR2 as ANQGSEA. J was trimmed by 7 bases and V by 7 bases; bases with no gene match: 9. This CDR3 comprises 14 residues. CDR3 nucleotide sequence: TGCAGCGGGCTAGCGGGAGCGGGGCACGGGGAGCTGTTTTTT. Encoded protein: CSGLAGAGHGELFF.

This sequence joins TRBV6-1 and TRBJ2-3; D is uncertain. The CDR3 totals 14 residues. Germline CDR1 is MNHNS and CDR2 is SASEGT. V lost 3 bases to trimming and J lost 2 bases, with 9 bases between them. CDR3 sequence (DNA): TGTGCCAGCAGTGATTATCAGTCCACAGATACGCAGTATTTT. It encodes CASSDYQSTDTQYF.

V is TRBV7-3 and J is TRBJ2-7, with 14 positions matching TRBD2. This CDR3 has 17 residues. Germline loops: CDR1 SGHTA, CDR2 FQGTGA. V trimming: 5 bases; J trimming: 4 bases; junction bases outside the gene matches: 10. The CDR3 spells CASSPGLAGAISYEQYF. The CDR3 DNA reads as TGTGCCAGCAGCCCGGGACTAGCGGGAGCAATTTCTTACGAGCAGTACTTC.

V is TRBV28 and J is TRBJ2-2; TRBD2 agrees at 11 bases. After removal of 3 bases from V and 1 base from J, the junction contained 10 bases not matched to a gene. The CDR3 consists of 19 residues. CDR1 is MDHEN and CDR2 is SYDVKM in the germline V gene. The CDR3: CASSFASLAGEWNTGELFF. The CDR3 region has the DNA TGTGCCAGCAGTTTTGCATCACTAGCGGGAGAGTGGAACACCGGGGAGCTGTTTTTT.

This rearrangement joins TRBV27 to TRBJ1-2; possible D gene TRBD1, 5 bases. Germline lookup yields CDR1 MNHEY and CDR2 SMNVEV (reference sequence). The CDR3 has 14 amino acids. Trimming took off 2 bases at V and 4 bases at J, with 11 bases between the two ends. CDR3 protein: CASSLRQTTYGYTF. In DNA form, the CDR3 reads TGTGCCAGCAGTTTAAGACAGACGACCTATGGCTACACCTTC.

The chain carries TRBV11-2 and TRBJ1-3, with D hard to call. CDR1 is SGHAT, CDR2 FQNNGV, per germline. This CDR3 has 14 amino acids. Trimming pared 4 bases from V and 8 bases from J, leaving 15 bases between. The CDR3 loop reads CASSSTAALHTIYF. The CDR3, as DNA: TGTGCCAGCAGCTCGACGGCCGCTCTTCACACCATATATTTT.

For the CDR3, the DNA is TGTGCCAGCAGCCCTGGACAGGGTGCCTACAATGAGCAGTTCTTC. Translation gives CASSPGQGAYNEQFF. The chain combines TRBV28 with TRBJ2-1, with 8 bases matching TRBD1. Per germline, CDR1 MDHEN and CDR2 SYDVKM. The junction had 6 bases not matched to a gene; V was cut back by 6 bases and J by 2 bases. This CDR3 is built from 15 residues.